The sequence of this TCR beta chain was determined in a study of T cell repertoires in cytomegalovirus infection. Study-wide background: CMV infection and matching HLA type were both indicated by public TCR beta signatures.

Study-wide results and limits: The study identified carriers of CMV plus the relevant HLA from cumulative public TCR beta family frequency. Dominant in the ex vivo response were TCR beta clonotypes restricted by HLA-C and specific for CMV.

MiXCR, applied by TCRdb to the reads, yields one record per CDR3 protein. Among 60,000 to 75,000 distinct CDR3 sequences listed, 20% to 25% were seen once. There are many counts of this clonotype. Antigen specificity is unknown. This TCR derives from a human donor in good health (CMV status not recorded). Some clones in this sample may be carry-over from other donors' samples. The sequencing input was PBMCs, sequenced either directly or after in vitro stimulation (not recorded which).

The DNA for the CDR3 is TGTGCCAGCACCTCATACCCCACAGATACGCAGTATTTT. Its protein is CASTSYPTDTQYF. The chain recombines TRBV7-2 with TRBJ2-3, with unresolved D. Germline CDR1 reads SGHTA; CDR2 reads FQGNSA. Deletions cut 7 bases from V and 2 bases from J, with 10 bases between. This CDR3 has 13 amino acids.